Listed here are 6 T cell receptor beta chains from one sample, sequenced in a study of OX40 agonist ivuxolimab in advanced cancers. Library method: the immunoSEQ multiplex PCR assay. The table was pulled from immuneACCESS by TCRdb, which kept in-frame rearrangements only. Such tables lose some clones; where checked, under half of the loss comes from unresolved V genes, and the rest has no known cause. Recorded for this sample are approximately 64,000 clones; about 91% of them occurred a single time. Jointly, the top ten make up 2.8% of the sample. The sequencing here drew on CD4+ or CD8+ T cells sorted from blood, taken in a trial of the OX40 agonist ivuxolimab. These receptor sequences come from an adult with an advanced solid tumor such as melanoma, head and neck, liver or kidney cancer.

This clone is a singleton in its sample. CDR3 sequence reads: CASSVTGTGLSPLHF. The CDR3 DNA is TGTGCCAGCAGCGTCACCGGGACAGGGTTGTCACCCCTCCACTTT. The V gene is TRBV9, the J gene TRBJ1-6; TRBD1 matches 9 bases. Per the germline V gene, CDR1 is SGDLS and CDR2 is YYNGEE. The CDR3 length is 15 residues. V was clipped by 2 bases and J by 10 bases; unmatched bases: 7.

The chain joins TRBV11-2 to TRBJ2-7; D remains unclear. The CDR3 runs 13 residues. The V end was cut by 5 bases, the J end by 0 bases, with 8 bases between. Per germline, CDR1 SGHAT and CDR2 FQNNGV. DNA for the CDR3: TGTGCCAGCAGCAAATCCCTCTCCTACGAGCAGTACTTC. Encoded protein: CASSKSLSYEQYF. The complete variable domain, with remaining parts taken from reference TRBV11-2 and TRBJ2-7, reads EAGVAQSPRYKIIEKRQSVAFWCNPISGHATLYWYQQILGQGPKLLIQFQNNGVVDDSQLPKDRFSAERLKGVDSTLKIQPAKLEDSAVYLCASSKSLSYEQYFGPGTRLTVT.

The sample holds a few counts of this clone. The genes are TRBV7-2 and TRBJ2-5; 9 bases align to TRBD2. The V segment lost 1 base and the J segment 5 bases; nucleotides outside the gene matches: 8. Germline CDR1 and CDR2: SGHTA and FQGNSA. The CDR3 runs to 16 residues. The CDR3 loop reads CASSLGAGGRVETQYF. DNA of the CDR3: TGTGCCAGCAGCTTAGGGGCGGGAGGGAGAGTCGAGACCCAGTACTTC.

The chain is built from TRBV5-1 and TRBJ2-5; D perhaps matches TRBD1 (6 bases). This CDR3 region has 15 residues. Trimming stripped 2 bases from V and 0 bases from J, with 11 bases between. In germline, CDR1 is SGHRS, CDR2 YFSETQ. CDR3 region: CASSLGGLNQETQYF. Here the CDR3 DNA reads TGCGCCAGCAGCTTAGGGGGATTAAACCAAGAGACCCAGTACTTC. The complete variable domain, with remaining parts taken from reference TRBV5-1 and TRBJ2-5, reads KAGVTQTPRYLIKTRGQQVTLSCSPISGHRSVSWYQQTPGQGLQFLFEYFSETQRNKGNFPGRFSGRQFSNSRSEMNVSTLELGDSALYLCASSLGGLNQETQYFGPGTRLLVL.

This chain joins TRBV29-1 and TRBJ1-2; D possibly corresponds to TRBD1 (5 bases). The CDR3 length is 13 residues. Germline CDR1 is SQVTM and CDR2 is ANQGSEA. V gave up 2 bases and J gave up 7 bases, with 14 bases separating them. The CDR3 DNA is TGCAGCGTTGAATTTCCCAGGGAAGGTGGCTACACCTTC. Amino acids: CSVEFPREGGYTF. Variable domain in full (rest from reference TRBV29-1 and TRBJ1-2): SAVISQKPSRDICQRGTSLTIQCQVDSQVTMMFWYRQQPGQSLTLIATANQGSEATYESGFVIDKFPISRPNLTFSTLTVSNMSPEDSSIYLCSVEFPREGGYTFGSGTRLTVV.

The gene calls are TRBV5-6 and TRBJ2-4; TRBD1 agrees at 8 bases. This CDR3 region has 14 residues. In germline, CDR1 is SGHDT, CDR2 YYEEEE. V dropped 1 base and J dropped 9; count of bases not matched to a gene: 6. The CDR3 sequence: CASSLYVQGGIQYF. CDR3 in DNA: TGTGCCAGCAGCTTGTACGTACAGGGGGGCATTCAGTACTTC.